This entry concerns a single T cell receptor (beta chain). This entry belongs to a study of blood T cell repertoires in COVID-19. The CDR3 is 14 residues long. V lost 4 bases and J lost 6; bases outside the gene matches: 8. Germline lookup yields CDR1 SNHLY and CDR2 FYNNEI. This table comes from immunoSEQ multiplex PCR, and its TCRdb copy is limited to in-frame clones, with some not included. The sample lists about 200,000 clones, around 85% occurring once. This clonotype originated in a woman aged 70-85 years with acute or convalescent COVID-19. Sequencing input: peripheral blood. This chain connects TRBV2 to TRBJ2-7; 8 bases align to TRBD1. CDR3 in amino acids: CASSVKGTGLEQYF. CDR3 nucleotide sequence: TGTGCCAGCAGTGTAAAAGGGACAGGCCTCGAGCAGTACTTC.